This record covers a single TCR beta chain. Its antigen is unknown. Measured with immunoSEQ multiplex PCR; TCRdb has only the in-frame clones, and not every one. The table includes about 800,000 clones, about 96% detected once. This sample was taken from a study of shared clonotypes between healthy human individuals. Study findings and constraints: Researchers sampled only blood; tissue repertoires likely differ.

The length of the CDR3 is 12 residues. Trimming stripped 5 bases from V and 3 bases from J, with 4 bases between. Germline assignment: CDR1 SGHAT and CDR2 FQNNGV. It was CD45RO-negative cells, positively selected for CCR7, that made up naive CD8 cells, with terminally differentiated effector memory CD45RA+ cells excluded. The origin of this receptor is a man aged 25 to 40 in good health. The chain recombines TRBV11-2 with TRBJ2-2; D uncertain. The sequencing input was naive CD8+ T cells sorted from blood. CDR3 DNA sequence: TGTGCCAGCAGCCCGGACACCGGGGAGCTGTTTTTT. Translating gives CASSPDTGELFF.